The 11 T cell receptor beta chains in this list originate from one sample, sequenced in a study of CXCR3-negative and CXCR3-positive naive CD8 T cells. Carrying UMI labels, the TRB cDNA libraries were prepared through 5' RACE. With the 5' RACE reads reprocessed, TCRdb shows one record per CDR3 protein and no DNA. The listing contains under 65,000 distinct CDR3 sequences. Sequences were obtained from memory CD8+ T cells from blood. These receptors originate from a human donor in good health. Some clones in this sample may be carry-over from other donors' samples.

V gene TRBV29-1 combines with J gene TRBJ1-1; TCRdb designates TRBD1, a call that cannot be tested without DNA. CDR1 SQVTM and CDR2 ANQGSEA come from the germline V gene. The CDR3 length is 15 residues. Here the CDR3 reads CSVDHNPDRDTEAFF.

The chain couples TRBV6-4 to TRBJ2-5. The CDR3 consists of 15 residues. Germline V lookup: CDR1 MRHNA, CDR2 SNTAGT. The CDR3 reads CASSDSRGGMETQYF.

The chain recombines TRBV6-2 or TRBV6-3 with TRBJ2-7. CDR1 is MNHEY and CDR2 is SVGEGT in the germline V gene. This CDR3 has 15 residues. This CDR3 is CASSYLGLLAYEQYF.

The rearrangement links TRBV4-3 to TRBJ1-2. Germline assignment: CDR1 LGHNA and CDR2 YSLEER. This CDR3 is built from 12 residues. The CDR3 here is CASSQGRLGYTF.

This sequence joins TRBV29-1 and TRBJ1-2; TCRdb reports TRBD1, a call that lacks DNA to check it against. CDR3 length: 12 amino acids. The germline V gene has CDR1 SQVTM and CDR2 ANQGSEA. The CDR3 sequence is CSVDQGAQGYTF.

The chain uses TRBV29-1 and TRBJ2-1; TCRdb picks TRBD2, but there is no DNA to check that call. The germline CDR1 and CDR2 sequences are SQVTM and ANQGSEA. The CDR3 is 15 amino acids. CDR3 residues: CSVELAGDESNEQFF.

This CDR3 is CSVEALWMQETQYF. The genes are TRBV29-1 and TRBJ2-5; TCRdb's D gene call, TRBD2, goes unchecked for lack of DNA. CDR1 and CDR2 from the germline V gene are SQVTM and ANQGSEA. CDR3 size: 14 residues.

J is TRBJ2-5 and V is TRBV18; TCRdb gives TRBD2 as the D gene, but with no DNA this cannot be confirmed. CDR3 size: 17 residues. The germline V gene has CDR1 KGHSH and CDR2 LQKENI. CDR3 protein: CASSPRTSGRWWETQYF. Full variable domain (rest looked up from reference TRBV18 and TRBJ2-5): NAGVMQNPRHLVRRRGQEARLRCSPMKGHSHVYWYRQLPEEGLKFMVYLQKENIIDESGMPKERFSAEFPKEGPSILRIQQVVRGDSAAYFCASSPRTSGRWWETQYFGPGTRLLVL.

The J gene is TRBJ2-7, the V gene TRBV10-3; TCRdb designates TRBD1, a call that cannot be tested without DNA. Germline V gene sequence: CDR1 ENHRY, CDR2 SYGVKD. The length of the CDR3 is 15 residues. CDR3: CAISASRGSSYEQYF.

The rearrangement links TRBV5-1 to TRBJ2-7; TCRdb designates TRBD1, a call that cannot be tested without DNA. The CDR3 consists of 14 residues. Germline V gene sequence: CDR1 SGHRS, CDR2 YFSETQ. The CDR3 loop is CASSLDLTGGEQYF.

By frequency, this clonotype registers medium-sized. The rearrangement links TRBV7-9 to TRBJ2-7; the TCRdb D gene call, TRBD1, has no DNA to confirm it. CDR1 and CDR2 from the germline V gene are SEHNR and FQNEAQ (reference sequence). This CDR3 contains 14 residues. The CDR3 sequence is CASSEPGQAYEQYF.